A selection of T cell receptor beta chains follows, all from one sample in a study of T cells in Graves' hyperthyroidism and ophthalmopathy. TCRdb processed the multiplex PCR reads anew with MiXCR; each CDR3 protein has one entry. The data contain about 640,000 distinct CDR3 sequences, more than 20% of them seen just once; the ten biggest clones take up around a third. Sequenced material: blood. The receptors were gathered from a man between 25 and 39 years old with Graves' ophthalmopathy. Both conserved end residues are part of each CDR3. The order of the fields is clone size, J gene, D gene, V gene, CDR3 DNA, CDR3 protein. The D gene is left open where the match is weak. Some rows mark clone size as missing; the rest say once, few, many or name a class of expanded clone.

abundance: -
j_gene: TRBJ2-2
d_gene: -
v_gene: TRBV10-3
CDR3nt: TGTGCCATCACCGGAAACGGGGAGCTGTTTTTT
CDR3aa: CAITGNGELFF

abundance: -
j_gene: TRBJ2-3
d_gene: -
v_gene: TRBV11-2
CDR3nt: TGTGCCAGCAGCTACACCACCTGGGGAACCCGCACAGATACGCAGTATTTT
CDR3aa: CASSYTTWGTRTDTQYF

abundance: many
j_gene: TRBJ2-2
d_gene: TRBD2
v_gene: TRBV6-5
CDR3nt: TGTGCCAGCAGTTACGTCGTTAGCGGGCGTGGGGAGCTGTTTTTT
CDR3aa: CASSYVVSGRGELFF

abundance: few
j_gene: TRBJ1-4
d_gene: -
v_gene: TRBV6-2/TRBV6-3
CDR3nt: TGTGCCAGCAGTTACGGATCGGGGAGAGGGAATGAAAAACTGTTTTTT
CDR3aa: CASSYGSGRGNEKLFF

abundance: few
j_gene: TRBJ1-6
d_gene: -
v_gene: TRBV7-2
CDR3nt: TGTGCCAGCAGCTTAGCCCCATTGTTAGACAGCATCACGGCGGCGGTTCTCCACTTT
CDR3aa: CASSLAPLLDSITAAVLHF

abundance: few
j_gene: TRBJ2-7
d_gene: -
v_gene: TRBV20-1
CDR3nt: TGCAGTGCTGGGGACGGCCGTCGCGAGCAGTACTTC
CDR3aa: CSAGDGRREQYF

abundance: few
j_gene: TRBJ1-2
d_gene: TRBD1
v_gene: TRBV27
CDR3nt: TGTGCCAGCAGTACCCGGACAGGAAATGGCTACACCTTC
CDR3aa: CASSTRTGNGYTF

abundance: few
j_gene: TRBJ1-1
d_gene: -
v_gene: TRBV30
CDR3nt: TGTGCCTGGAGTGAATTACAGGAAAACACTGAAGCTTTCTTT
CDR3aa: CAWSELQENTEAFF

abundance: -
j_gene: TRBJ1-1
d_gene: -
v_gene: TRBV10-2
CDR3nt: TGCGCCAGCAGTGACCGCGGGGACGGGAACACTGAAGCTTTCTTT
CDR3aa: CASSDRGDGNTEAFF

abundance: many
j_gene: TRBJ1-5
d_gene: -
v_gene: TRBV6-1
CDR3nt: TGTGCCAGCAGGAAAGCGACAGGAGGGGGAAGTCAGCCCCAGCATTTT
CDR3aa: CASRKATGGGSQPQHF

abundance: -
j_gene: TRBJ2-1
d_gene: -
v_gene: TRBV5-1
CDR3nt: TGCGCCAGCAGCCCGACGGAGAGCTCCTACAATGAGCAGTTCTTC
CDR3aa: CASSPTESSYNEQFF

abundance: -
j_gene: TRBJ2-1
d_gene: TRBD1
v_gene: TRBV7-7
CDR3nt: TGTGCTAGCAGCCCCGAGGCAGGGGGTAGTGAGCAGTTCTTC
CDR3aa: CASSPEAGGSEQFF

abundance: -
j_gene: TRBJ2-7
d_gene: -
v_gene: TRBV12-3/TRBV12-4
CDR3nt: TGTGCCAGCAGTTATGGCCAGGGAAAATACGAGCAGTACTTC
CDR3aa: CASSYGQGKYEQYF

abundance: -
j_gene: TRBJ2-7
d_gene: TRBD2
v_gene: TRBV20-1
CDR3nt: TGCAGTGCTTGGACTAGCGGGCGTCCCGAGCAGTACTTC
CDR3aa: CSAWTSGRPEQYF

abundance: -
j_gene: TRBJ2-5
d_gene: TRBD2
v_gene: TRBV3-1
CDR3nt: TGTGCCAGCAGCCCCGGGACTAGCGGGAACCAAGAGACCCAGTACTTC
CDR3aa: CASSPGTSGNQETQYF

abundance: few
j_gene: TRBJ2-3
d_gene: -
v_gene: TRBV7-6
CDR3nt: TGTGCCAGCAGCTTATACGACACAGATACGCAGTATTTT
CDR3aa: CASSLYDTDTQYF

abundance: few
j_gene: TRBJ1-4
d_gene: -
v_gene: TRBV6-6
CDR3nt: TGTGCCAGCAGTTACCTCGACAGTGCGAATGAAAAACTGTTTTTT
CDR3aa: CASSYLDSANEKLFF

abundance: few
j_gene: TRBJ2-5
d_gene: -
v_gene: TRBV20-1
CDR3nt: TGCAGTGAACTGAACAGGGAACGGGGAGAGACCCAGTACTTC
CDR3aa: CSELNRERGETQYF

abundance: many
j_gene: TRBJ2-1
d_gene: TRBD2
v_gene: TRBV6-1
CDR3nt: TGTGCCAGCAGTCACACCTTAGCGGGTACGAGCTCCTACAATGAGCAGTTCTTC
CDR3aa: CASSHTLAGTSSYNEQFF

abundance: many
j_gene: TRBJ2-2
d_gene: -
v_gene: TRBV28
CDR3nt: TGTGCCAGCAGTTTATTCCCCAGACAGGGACTTCGGACCGGGGAGCTGTTTTTT
CDR3aa: CASSLFPRQGLRTGELFF

abundance: -
j_gene: TRBJ2-7
d_gene: TRBD2
v_gene: TRBV27
CDR3nt: TGTGCCAGCAGTTCTGGGACTAGCAGTACCTACGAGCAGTACTTC
CDR3aa: CASSSGTSSTYEQYF

abundance: many
j_gene: TRBJ2-4
d_gene: TRBD2
v_gene: TRBV11-2
CDR3nt: TGTGCCAGCAGCCGGATTAGCGGGAGGGCCAAAAACATTCAGTACTTC
CDR3aa: CASSRISGRAKNIQYF

abundance: many
j_gene: TRBJ1-1
d_gene: -
v_gene: TRBV28
CDR3nt: TGTGCCAGCAGTCCGTCTCCCTCCTGGACAGTAGAGAACACTGAAGCTTTCTTT
CDR3aa: CASSPSPSWTVENTEAFF

abundance: -
j_gene: TRBJ2-7
d_gene: TRBD2
v_gene: TRBV7-9
CDR3nt: TGTGCCAGCAGCTTAGCGGGACTAGCGGGAGTCTCCGAGCAGTACTTC
CDR3aa: CASSLAGLAGVSEQYF

abundance: -
j_gene: TRBJ1-1
d_gene: -
v_gene: TRBV6-2/TRBV6-3
CDR3nt: TGTGCCAGCAGCCGCGTGGGGAACACTGAAGCTTTCTTT
CDR3aa: CASSRVGNTEAFF

abundance: few
j_gene: TRBJ2-7
d_gene: -
v_gene: TRBV15
CDR3nt: TGTGCCACCAGCGGACCTCGGGACGGGACCTACGAGCAGTACTTC
CDR3aa: CATSGPRDGTYEQYF

abundance: many
j_gene: TRBJ2-7
d_gene: -
v_gene: TRBV18
CDR3nt: TGTGCCAGCTCTCTGGCAGGGCGCGAGCAGTACTTC
CDR3aa: CASSLAGREQYF

abundance: -
j_gene: TRBJ2-5
d_gene: -
v_gene: TRBV19
CDR3nt: TGTGCCAGTAGTAGCCGAGACTGGTACCAAGAGACCCAGTACTTC
CDR3aa: CASSSRDWYQETQYF

abundance: few
j_gene: TRBJ2-7
d_gene: -
v_gene: TRBV6-2/TRBV6-3
CDR3nt: -
CDR3aa: CASSTSEGSSYEQYF

abundance: few
j_gene: TRBJ2-1
d_gene: TRBD2
v_gene: TRBV12-3/TRBV12-4
CDR3nt: TGTGCCAGCAGTCCTGACGGACTAGCGGGAAAGGATGAGCAGTTCTTC
CDR3aa: CASSPDGLAGKDEQFF

abundance: few
j_gene: TRBJ2-5
d_gene: TRBD2
v_gene: TRBV5-8
CDR3nt: TGTGCCAGCAGCTTGGCCTACGGGGGGGAAGAGACCCAGTACTTC
CDR3aa: CASSLAYGGEETQYF

abundance: -
j_gene: TRBJ1-5
d_gene: -
v_gene: TRBV4-1
CDR3nt: TGCGCCAGCAGCCAAGATAGGACGAATCAGCCCCAGCATTTT
CDR3aa: CASSQDRTNQPQHF

abundance: many
j_gene: TRBJ1-5
d_gene: TRBD1
v_gene: TRBV27
CDR3nt: TGTGCCAGCAGTTTATTAGGGACAGACAGTCAGCCCCAGCATTTT
CDR3aa: CASSLLGTDSQPQHF